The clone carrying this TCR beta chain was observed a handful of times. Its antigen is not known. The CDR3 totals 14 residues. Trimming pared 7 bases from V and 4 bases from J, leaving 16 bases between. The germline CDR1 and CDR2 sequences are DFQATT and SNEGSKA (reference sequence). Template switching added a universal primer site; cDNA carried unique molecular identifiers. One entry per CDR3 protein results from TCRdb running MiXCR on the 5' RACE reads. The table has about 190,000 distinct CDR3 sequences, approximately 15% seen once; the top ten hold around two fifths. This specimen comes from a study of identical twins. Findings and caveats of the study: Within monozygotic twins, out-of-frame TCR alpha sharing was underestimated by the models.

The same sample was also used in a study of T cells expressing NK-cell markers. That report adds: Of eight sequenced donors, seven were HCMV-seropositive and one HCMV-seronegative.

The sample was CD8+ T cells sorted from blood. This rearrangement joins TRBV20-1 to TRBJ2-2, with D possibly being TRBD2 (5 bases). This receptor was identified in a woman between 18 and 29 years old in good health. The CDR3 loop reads CSEMAGPGTGELFF. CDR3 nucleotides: TGCAGTGAAATGGCGGGTCCAGGCACCGGGGAGCTGTTTTTT.